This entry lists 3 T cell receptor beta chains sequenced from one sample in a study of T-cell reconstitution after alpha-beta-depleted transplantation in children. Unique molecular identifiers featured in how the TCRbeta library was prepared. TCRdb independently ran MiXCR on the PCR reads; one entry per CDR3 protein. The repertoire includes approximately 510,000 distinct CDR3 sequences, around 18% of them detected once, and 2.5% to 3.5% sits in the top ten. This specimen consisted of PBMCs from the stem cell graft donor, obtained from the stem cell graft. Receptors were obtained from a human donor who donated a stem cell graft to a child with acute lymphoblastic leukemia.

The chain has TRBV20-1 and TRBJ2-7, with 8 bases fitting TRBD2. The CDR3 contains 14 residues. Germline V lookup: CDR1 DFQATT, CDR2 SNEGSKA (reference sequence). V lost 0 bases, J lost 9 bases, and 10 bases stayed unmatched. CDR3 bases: TGCAGTGCTAGAGACGAGCGGGAGAGTTTCGGGCAGTACTTC. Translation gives CSARDERESFGQYF.

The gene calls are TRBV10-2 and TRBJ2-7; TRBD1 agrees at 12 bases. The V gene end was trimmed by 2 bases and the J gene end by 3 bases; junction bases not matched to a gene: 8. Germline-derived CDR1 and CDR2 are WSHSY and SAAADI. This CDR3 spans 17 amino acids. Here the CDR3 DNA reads TGCGCCAGCAGTGAGCATTCCGGGACAGGGGGCTTCTACGAGCAGTACTTC. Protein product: CASSEHSGTGGFYEQYF.

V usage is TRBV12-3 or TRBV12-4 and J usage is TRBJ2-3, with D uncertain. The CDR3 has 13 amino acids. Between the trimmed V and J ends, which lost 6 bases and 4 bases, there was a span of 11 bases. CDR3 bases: TGTGCCAGCAGCCGCGACCGCCCAGATACGCAGTATTTT. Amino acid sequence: CASSRDRPDTQYF.